The text below deals with one TCR beta chain. The antigen it recognizes is unknown. No clone much larger than this one lies a single base away; base qualities are absent. Taken from the germline V gene, the CDR1 and CDR2 loops are MNHEY and SVGAGI. The CDR3 runs 14 amino acids, cysteine and phenylalanine included. Only CDR3 DNA is held: 42 bases, read in frame from base 1. V loses 5 bases, J loses 2 bases, and the germline ends lie 10 bases apart. The protocol used for the library was the immunoSEQ multiplex PCR assay. For most patients, high-throughput TCR-beta CDR3 sequencing of genomic DNA was performed by Adaptive Biotechnologies. As for the authors' bioinformatics: Adaptive's ImmunoSEQ software supplied the TCR sequencing data for about 18 patients, while MiXCR and VDJtools were used to process three other patients. CDR3 nucleotide sequences shared between donor and recipient were removed because their origin could not be assigned. At least 2-fold expansion over unstimulated cells and a minimum CFSE-low frequency of 0.002% (template counts) or 0.001% (read counts) were required for clones to be classified as alloreactive. Clones were considered mappable if detected in sequenced pre-transplant spleen, lymph node, or MLR CFSE-low populations of the donor or recipient. Cumulative frequency of alloreactive clones was calculated as a percentage of all sequences weighted by copy number. TCRdb obtained this table from immuneACCESS and retained in-frame rearrangements with V and J assigned. These tables miss some clones; where compared with another copy, unresolved V genes account for less than half of the shortfall, and the remainder is unexplained. V and J calls plus clone size are reproduced from that table; the DNA served to infer D and trimming. The sample table lists approximately 5,000 clones, less than 90% of them with a count of one. The ten largest clones capture about a tenth of the sample.

To isolate intraepithelial and lamina propria lymphocytes from graft specimens, dithiothreitol, EDTA incubations and collagenase D digestion were used. Bulk TCR-beta sequencing was performed on serial intestinal graft biopsy specimens collected as late as 600 days after transplant. The data are from a study of graft-versus-host responses after intestinal transplantation (dated by TCRdb to the early 2020s). About the study as a whole: The transplants that recipients got were multivisceral, liver-intestinal, or isolated intestinal. Of the roughly 25 intestinal transplant recipients enrolled in the cohort, one of whom was a retransplant, a few patients without pretransplant specimens were excluded. Alloreactive clones were identified by sequencing pre-transplant mixed lymphocyte reaction products and comparing them with unstimulated pre-transplant donor and recipient T cells. Bulk TCR-beta CDR3 sequencing was used to track graft-versus-host and host-versus-graft alloreactive T cell clones in the graft, circulation and bone marrow after intestinal transplantation. Donor T cell macrochimerism was defined as a peak of at least 4% donor T cells among recipient peripheral blood mononuclear cells. Samples from a few later patients were sequenced in-house on an Illumina MiSeq with MiXCR processing rather than by the commercial service. All recipients received anti-thymocyte globulin induction followed by maintenance tacrolimus and steroids for around three years.

Results the study describes overall, beyond this receptor: GvH clones were found in recipient bone marrow, and some of the GvH clones appeared earlier in ileal mucosa or blood, which is consistent with an intestinal mucosal origin. The relatively low number and heterogeneity of intestinal transplant patients limited the conclusions. Early after transplant, declines in HvG clones were associated with peak levels of circulating GvH clones. In the allografts of patients with donor T cell macrochimerism, GvH to HvG T cell clonal ratios were high.

The chain is made from TRBV6-5 and TRBJ2-1; the D gene cannot be resolved reliably. The sequenced sample was ileum tissue, obtained 156 days after intestinal transplant. The TCR comes from a human patient who received an intestinal transplant, so some T cells may come from the graft donor. In nucleotides, the sequence is TGTGCCAGCAGTCGATCTAGAGCCTACAATGAGCAGTTCTTC. Translated, this gives CASSRSRAYNEQFF.